This T cell receptor beta chain is drawn from a study of T cell changes during pregnancy in multiple sclerosis. Germline CDR1 and CDR2: MNHEY and SMNVEV (reference sequence). The V and J ends lost 6 bases and 8 bases, in that order; junction bases with no gene match: 14. CDR3 size: 16 residues. Measured with immunoSEQ multiplex PCR; TCRdb has only the in-frame clones, and not every one. The table shows roughly 120,000 clones, with 93% occurring only once. Here the sequenced sample was peripheral blood, taken before pregnancy. The TCR sequence derives from a female donor with multiple sclerosis, enrolled in a pregnancy study. V and J are TRBV27 and TRBJ2-1; 9 bases match TRBD1. The CDR3 spells CASRLTRDRASDEQFF. The CDR3 bases are TGTGCCAGCAGACTTACCCGGGACAGGGCTTCGGATGAGCAGTTCTTC.